This T cell receptor beta chain was sequenced during a study of T cells in women clearing cervical HPV infection. Dot-blot hybridization genotyped cervical HPV amplified with MY09/MY11 PCR. To note about this clone: The read ends 3 residues shy of where the CDR3 ends; the end is completed using the germline J gene.

Germline CDR1 and CDR2: MDHEN and SYDVKM. The CDR3 runs 16 residues. The trim removed 1 base at V and 6 bases at J, leaving 8 bases unmatched. TCRdb's copy holds only in-frame clones and misses some; the assay was immunoSEQ multiplex PCR. In total, the table holds roughly 45,000 clones. The specimen sequenced was blood buffy coat. The receptor's source is a woman between 18 and 70 years old with a cervical HPV16 infection that either progressed to CIN3+ or cleared (not recorded which). This chain joins TRBV28 and TRBJ2-7; 11 nucleotides match TRBD1. The CDR3 bases that were read are TGTGCCAGCAGTTTATTCTTCGGGACAGGGGGGTCCGAG. Protein sequence: CASSLFFGTGGSE. The whole CDR3 protein reads CASSLFFGTGGSEQYF.